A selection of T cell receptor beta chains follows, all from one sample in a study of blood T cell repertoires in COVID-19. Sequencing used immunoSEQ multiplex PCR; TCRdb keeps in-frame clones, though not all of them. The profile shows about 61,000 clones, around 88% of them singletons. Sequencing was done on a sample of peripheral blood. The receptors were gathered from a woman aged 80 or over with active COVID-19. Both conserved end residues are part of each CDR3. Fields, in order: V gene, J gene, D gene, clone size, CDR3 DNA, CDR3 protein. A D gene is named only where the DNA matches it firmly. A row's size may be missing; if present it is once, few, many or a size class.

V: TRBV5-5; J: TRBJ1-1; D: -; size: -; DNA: TGTGCCAGCAGCCCCGACAGAGCGAACACTGAAGCTTTCTTT; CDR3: CASSPDRANTEAFF
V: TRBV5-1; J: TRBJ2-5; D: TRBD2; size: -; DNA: TGCGCCAGCAGCAACGGGGTAGTGAGGGCTAGCGGGGGGCGATACCAAGAGACCCAGTACTTC; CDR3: CASSNGVVRASGGRYQETQYF
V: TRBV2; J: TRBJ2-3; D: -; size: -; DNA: TGTGCCAGCAGTGTAACAGTAGATACGCAGTATTTT; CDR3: CASSVTVDTQYF
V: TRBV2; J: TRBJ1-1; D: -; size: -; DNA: TGTGCCAGCAGTGAAGCGCGCGGGGGGTACACTGAAGCTTTCTTT; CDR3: CASSEARGGYTEAFF
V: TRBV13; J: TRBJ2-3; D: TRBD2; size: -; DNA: TGTGCCAGCAGCTTAAGACTAGCGGGGGGCACAGATACGCAGTATTTT; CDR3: CASSLRLAGGTDTQYF
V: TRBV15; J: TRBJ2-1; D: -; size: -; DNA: TGTGCCACCAGCAGAGATGTACTTCATGAGCAGTTCTTC; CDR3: CATSRDVLHEQFF
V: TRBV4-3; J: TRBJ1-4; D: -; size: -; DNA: TGCGCCAGCAGCCAAGAAAACAGGGTCGGGGGGTCTAATGAAAAACTGTTTTTT; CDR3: CASSQENRVGGSNEKLFF
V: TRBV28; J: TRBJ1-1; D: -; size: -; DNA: TGTGCCAGCAGGGCTGACTACACTGAAGCTTTCTTT; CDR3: CASRADYTEAFF
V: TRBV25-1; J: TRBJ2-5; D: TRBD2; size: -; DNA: TGTGCCAGCAGTGAATGGGGACTAGCGGGTCAAGAGACCCAGTACTTC; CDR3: CASSEWGLAGQETQYF
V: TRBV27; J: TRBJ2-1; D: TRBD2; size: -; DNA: TGTGCCAGCAGTTTATGGTACGGGGGGACCTCCTACAATGAGCAGTTCTTC; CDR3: CASSLWYGGTSYNEQFF
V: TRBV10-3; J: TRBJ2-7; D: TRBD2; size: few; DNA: TGTGCCATCAGTGGACCTCAGGACGGGAGGGGATGGGACGAGCAGTACTTC; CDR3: CAISGPQDGRGWDEQYF
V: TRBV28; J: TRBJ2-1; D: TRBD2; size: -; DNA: TGTGCCAGCAGTGAGACTAGCGTCAATGAGCAGTTCTTC; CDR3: CASSETSVNEQFF
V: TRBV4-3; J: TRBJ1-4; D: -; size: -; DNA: TGCGCCAGCAGCCAAGACGGGTTTGCCAATGAAAAACTGTTTTTT; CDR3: CASSQDGFANEKLFF
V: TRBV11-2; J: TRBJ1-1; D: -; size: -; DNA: TGTGCCAGCAGCTTAGGGCGGGGTTTAGCTTTCTTT; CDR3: CASSLGRGLAFF
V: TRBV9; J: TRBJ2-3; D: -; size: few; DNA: TGTGCCAGCAGCCCCCTCAACGGGTTCCCAGATACGCAGTATTTT; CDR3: CASSPLNGFPDTQYF
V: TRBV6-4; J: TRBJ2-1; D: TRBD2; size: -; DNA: TGTGCCAGCAGTGACTCTGCGAAGAGCGGGGATACCTACAATGAGCAGTTCTTC; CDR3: CASSDSAKSGDTYNEQFF
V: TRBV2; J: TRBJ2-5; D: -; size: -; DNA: TGTGCCAGCGATGCCCCGAGGGCGGGGCAAGAGACCCAGTACTTC; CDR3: CASDAPRAGQETQYF
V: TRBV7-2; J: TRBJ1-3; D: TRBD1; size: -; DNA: TGTGCCAGCAGCCTTAGACAGGGCTCTGGAAACACCATATATTTT; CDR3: CASSLRQGSGNTIYF